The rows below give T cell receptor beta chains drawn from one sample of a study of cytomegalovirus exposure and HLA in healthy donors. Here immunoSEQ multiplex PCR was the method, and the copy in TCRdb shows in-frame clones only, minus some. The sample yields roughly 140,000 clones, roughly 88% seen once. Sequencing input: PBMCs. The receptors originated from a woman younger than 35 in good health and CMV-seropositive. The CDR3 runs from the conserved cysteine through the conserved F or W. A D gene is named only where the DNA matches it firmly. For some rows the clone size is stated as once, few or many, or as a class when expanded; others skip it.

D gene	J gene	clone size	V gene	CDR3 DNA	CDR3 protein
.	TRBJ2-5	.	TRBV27	TGTGCCAGCAGTTTCCAGGGGCCCAGCGAGACCCAGTACTTC	CASSFQGPSETQYF
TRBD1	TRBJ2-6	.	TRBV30	TGTGCCTGGAGCAGACAGGGGACGGCTGGGGCCAACGTCCTGACTTTC	CAWSRQGTAGANVLTF
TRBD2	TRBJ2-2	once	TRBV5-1	TGCGCCAGCAGCCCTCGGGTAGCGGGGGGCACCGGGGAGCTGTTTTTT	CASSPRVAGGTGELFF
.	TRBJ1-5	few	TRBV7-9	TGTGCCAGCAGCTTAGGCTACAATCAGCCCCAGCATTTT	CASSLGYNQPQHF
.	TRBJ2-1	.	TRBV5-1	TGCGCCAGCAGCATAAACGGACTGGAGGGGAATGAGCAGTTCTTC	CASSINGLEGNEQFF
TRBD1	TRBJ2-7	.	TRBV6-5	TGTGCCAGCACCATGACAGGGGGCCCTGGGGAGCAGTACTTC	CASTMTGGPGEQYF
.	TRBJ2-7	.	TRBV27	TGTGCCAGCAGTACATCCTCTGGCGAGCAGTACTTC	CASSTSSGEQYF
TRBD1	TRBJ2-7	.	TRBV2	TGTGCCAGTAAGGGACAGGGGGCTCTGTACGAGCAGTACTTC	CASKGQGALYEQYF
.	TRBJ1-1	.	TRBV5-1	TGCGCCAGCACCCCTTGGGAGGGAGGGGTGAACACTGAAGCTTTCTTT	CASTPWEGGVNTEAFF
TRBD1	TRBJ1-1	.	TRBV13	TGTGCCAGCAGCTTTACCGGGACAGGGGGAACGAACACTGAAGCTTTCTTT	CASSFTGTGGTNTEAFF
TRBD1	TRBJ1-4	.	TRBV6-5	TGTGCCAGCAGTTACCGAGGGGACAGGGGTAATGAAAAACTGTTTTTT	CASSYRGDRGNEKLFF
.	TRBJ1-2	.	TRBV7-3	TGTGCCAGCAGCCCAAACTCCCCTGGGGCAGGGGAAGGCTACACCTTC	CASSPNSPGAGEGYTF